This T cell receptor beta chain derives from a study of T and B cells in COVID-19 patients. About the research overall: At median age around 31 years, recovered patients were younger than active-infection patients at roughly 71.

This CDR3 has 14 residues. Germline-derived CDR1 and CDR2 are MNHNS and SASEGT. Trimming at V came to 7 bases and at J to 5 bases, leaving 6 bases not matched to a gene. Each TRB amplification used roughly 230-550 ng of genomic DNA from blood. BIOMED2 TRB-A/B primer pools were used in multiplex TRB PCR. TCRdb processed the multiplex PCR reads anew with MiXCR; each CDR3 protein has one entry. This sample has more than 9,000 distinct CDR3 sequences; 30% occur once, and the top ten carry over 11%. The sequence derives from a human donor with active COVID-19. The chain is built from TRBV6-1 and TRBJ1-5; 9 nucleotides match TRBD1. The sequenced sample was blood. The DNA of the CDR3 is TGTGCCAGCACGTCTGGGACAGGGTATCAGCCCCAGCATTTT. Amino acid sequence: CASTSGTGYQPQHF.